These T cell receptor beta chains were read from a single sample in a study of blood T cell repertoires in COVID-19. Method: immunoSEQ multiplex PCR; TCRdb's copy keeps in-frame clones and lacks some. The table has 250,000 to 300,000 clones, under 90% seen once. The sequenced sample consisted of peripheral blood. Receptors were obtained from a man over 45 with acute or convalescent COVID-19. Both conserved end residues are part of each CDR3. Fields, in order: J gene, clone size, V gene, D gene, CDR3 DNA, CDR3 protein. A D gene is named only where the DNA matches it firmly. Clone size appears in some rows only: once, few, many, or a class for an expanded clone.

TRBJ2-1	few	TRBV6-5	-	TGTGCCAGCAGTTCCCTGGGGGGATACAATGAGCAGTTCTTC	CASSSLGGYNEQFF
TRBJ2-4	many	TRBV5-5	TRBD1	TGTGCCAGCAGCTTGGGGACAGGGGGCGGCTTTAACATTCAGTACTTC	CASSLGTGGGFNIQYF
TRBJ2-4	-	TRBV7-9	TRBD1	TGTGCCAGCAGCTCCGGGACAGGGGGGAACATTCAGTACTTC	CASSSGTGGNIQYF
TRBJ2-5	-	TRBV25-1	-	TGTGCCAGCAGTGCCCCGAACAGGGCTGGGACCCAGTACTTC	CASSAPNRAGTQYF
TRBJ1-2	-	TRBV18	TRBD1	TGTGCCAGCTCACCAGGACAGGGGGCGAACTATGGCTACACCTTC	CASSPGQGANYGYTF
TRBJ2-2	-	TRBV12-3/TRBV12-4	-	TGTGCCAGCAGTTTTTCAGCCGGGGAGCTGTTTTTT	CASSFSAGELFF
TRBJ1-5	-	TRBV5-4	TRBD1	TGTGCCAGCAGCTTACCGGGACAGGGGCAGCCCCAGCATTTT	CASSLPGQGQPQHF
TRBJ1-3	-	TRBV9	-	TGTGCCAGCAGCCCGGCAGGGGAGGGTGGAAACACCATATATTTT	CASSPAGEGGNTIYF
TRBJ2-7	-	TRBV5-1	TRBD2	TGCGCCAGCAGCTTCTCCGCGGGGGGGCTATACGAGCAGTACTTC	CASSFSAGGLYEQYF
TRBJ2-7	-	TRBV4-1	TRBD2	TGCGCCAGCAGCGAAGCGGGGGGGCGGTACAAAAGCTCCTACGAGCAGTACTTC	CASSEAGGRYKSSYEQYF
TRBJ2-3	-	TRBV4-1	-	TGCGCCAGCAGCCAACAGGGTGCAGATACGCAGTATTTT	CASSQQGADTQYF
TRBJ1-1	-	TRBV9	-	TGTGCCAGCAGCGTAGAGATGACGGGTTACACTGAAGCTTTCTTT	CASSVEMTGYTEAFF
TRBJ2-3	-	TRBV7-9	TRBD2	TGTGCCAGCAGCTTAGAGGGACTAGTTAGTACAGATACGCAGTATTTT	CASSLEGLVSTDTQYF
TRBJ2-2	-	TRBV19	-	TGTGCCAGTAGTATCCAGACCGGGGAGCTGTTTTTT	CASSIQTGELFF
TRBJ2-3	-	TRBV14	-	TGTGCCAGCAGCTCTGTATCGCTCTATTTCACAGATACGCAGTATTTT	CASSSVSLYFTDTQYF
TRBJ1-2	-	TRBV29-1	TRBD1	TGCAGCGTAAATTTAGGGGACAGAGCTAACTATGGCTACACCTTC	CSVNLGDRANYGYTF
TRBJ2-7	-	TRBV10-1	TRBD1	TGCGCCAGCATTGACAGGGGGTACGAGCAGTACTTC	CASIDRGYEQYF
TRBJ1-2	-	TRBV24-1	TRBD1	TGTGCCACCAGTGATCGCGGGACAGCCTATGGCTACACCTTC	CATSDRGTAYGYTF
TRBJ1-1	-	TRBV27	-	TGTGCCAGCATGCGGGTGGGCACTGAAGCTTTCTTT	CASMRVGTEAFF
TRBJ1-6	-	TRBV30	-	TGTGCCTGGCGCCTAGCAGGGGCGAGCTCCTATAATTCACCCCTCCACTTT	CAWRLAGASSYNSPLHF
TRBJ2-5	-	TRBV2	-	TGTGCCAGCAGTAAAGGGTTGGGCGGGGCCCAAGAGACCCAGTACTTC	CASSKGLGGAQETQYF
TRBJ1-1	-	TRBV19	TRBD1	TGTGCCACCTCCAGGGGGCCCTCTGAAGCTTTCTTT	CATSRGPSEAFF
TRBJ1-1	-	TRBV18	TRBD1	TGTGCCAGCTCACCGAGGACAGGCGTGAACACTGAAGCTTTCTTT	CASSPRTGVNTEAFF
TRBJ2-1	-	TRBV5-1	TRBD2	TGCGCCAGCAGCCTCCGGGACTACCGCTACAATGAGCAGTTCTTC	CASSLRDYRYNEQFF
TRBJ2-7	-	TRBV4-1	-	TGCGCCAGCAGCCAAGTTTACGGGGGGCCCTATTACGAGCAGTACTTC	CASSQVYGGPYYEQYF
TRBJ2-7	-	TRBV30	-	TGTGCCTGGAGTCTTGGATTGGGGCGAGGGGGCTACGAGCAGTACTTC	CAWSLGLGRGGYEQYF
TRBJ1-2	-	TRBV5-4	-	TGTGCCAGCAGCTTGGCAGGTGACTATGGCTACACCTTC	CASSLAGDYGYTF
TRBJ1-5	-	TRBV6-1	-	TGTGCCAGCAGTGAGGTCAGGGCGAGCAATCAGCCCCAGCATTTT	CASSEVRASNQPQHF
TRBJ1-6	-	TRBV5-1	TRBD1	TGCGCCAGCAGCCTGGACAGGGATGACTCACCCCTCCACTTT	CASSLDRDDSPLHF
TRBJ2-5	once	TRBV19	-	TGTGCCAGTAGTATAGGGGAGGCAGGAGGAGAGACCCAGTACTTC	CASSIGEAGGETQYF
TRBJ2-2	-	TRBV30	TRBD2	TGTGCCTGGAGCGTCGGGGGGTCCAACACCGGGGAGCTGTTTTTT	CAWSVGGSNTGELFF
TRBJ2-1	-	TRBV2	TRBD1	TGTGCCAGCAGTGTCCTCACAGGGGTCTCCACCTACAATGAGCAGTTCTTC	CASSVLTGVSTYNEQFF
TRBJ2-2	once	TRBV9	-	TGTGCCAGCAGCTTTAACCGGGTCCCGAACACCGGGGAGCTGTTTTTT	CASSFNRVPNTGELFF
TRBJ1-2	-	TRBV29-1	-	TGCAGCGTATTTGGCCAAGCTAACTATGGCTACACCTTC	CSVFGQANYGYTF
TRBJ1-5	-	TRBV9	-	TGTGCCAGCAGCGTAGGACAGGACCAGCCCCAGCATTTT	CASSVGQDQPQHF
TRBJ1-3	-	TRBV2	TRBD1	TGTGCCAGCAGTTACGACAGGGAGTACACCATATATTTT	CASSYDREYTIYF
TRBJ2-1	-	TRBV6-5	TRBD1	TGTGCCAGCAGGGGACAGCCTGGAAGTGAGCAGTTCTTC	CASRGQPGSEQFF
TRBJ2-5	-	TRBV30	-	TGTGCCTGGAGCCTAGGTGGTAGATCAACCCAGTACTTC	CAWSLGGRSTQYF
TRBJ2-5	-	TRBV5-1	TRBD2	TGCGCCAGCAGCTCCGGCCATGGCGGGGGTACTGAGACCCAGTACTTC	CASSSGHGGGTETQYF
TRBJ1-1	-	TRBV9	TRBD1	TGTGCCAGCAGCGCTCAGGGGGCCAGGGGGACTGAAGCTTTCTTT	CASSAQGARGTEAFF
TRBJ2-5	few	TRBV7-3	TRBD2	TGTGCCAGCAGCCTCGACCTGGCGGGGGTGGAGACCCAGTACTTC	CASSLDLAGVETQYF
TRBJ2-1	-	TRBV9	-	TGTGCCAGCAGCGTAGGTGGGAGTTACAATGAGCAGTTCTTC	CASSVGGSYNEQFF
TRBJ1-1	-	TRBV7-2	-	TGTGCCAGCAGCTTAGTGTCCACAAACACTGAAGCTTTCTTT	CASSLVSTNTEAFF
TRBJ2-5	once	TRBV2	-	TGTGCCAGCAGCAGGGCCCCAAAGACCCAGTACTTC	CASSRAPKTQYF
TRBJ2-7	-	TRBV19	TRBD2	TGTGCCAGTAGTCCTAGCGGTAGCTCCTACGAGCAGTACTTC	CASSPSGSSYEQYF